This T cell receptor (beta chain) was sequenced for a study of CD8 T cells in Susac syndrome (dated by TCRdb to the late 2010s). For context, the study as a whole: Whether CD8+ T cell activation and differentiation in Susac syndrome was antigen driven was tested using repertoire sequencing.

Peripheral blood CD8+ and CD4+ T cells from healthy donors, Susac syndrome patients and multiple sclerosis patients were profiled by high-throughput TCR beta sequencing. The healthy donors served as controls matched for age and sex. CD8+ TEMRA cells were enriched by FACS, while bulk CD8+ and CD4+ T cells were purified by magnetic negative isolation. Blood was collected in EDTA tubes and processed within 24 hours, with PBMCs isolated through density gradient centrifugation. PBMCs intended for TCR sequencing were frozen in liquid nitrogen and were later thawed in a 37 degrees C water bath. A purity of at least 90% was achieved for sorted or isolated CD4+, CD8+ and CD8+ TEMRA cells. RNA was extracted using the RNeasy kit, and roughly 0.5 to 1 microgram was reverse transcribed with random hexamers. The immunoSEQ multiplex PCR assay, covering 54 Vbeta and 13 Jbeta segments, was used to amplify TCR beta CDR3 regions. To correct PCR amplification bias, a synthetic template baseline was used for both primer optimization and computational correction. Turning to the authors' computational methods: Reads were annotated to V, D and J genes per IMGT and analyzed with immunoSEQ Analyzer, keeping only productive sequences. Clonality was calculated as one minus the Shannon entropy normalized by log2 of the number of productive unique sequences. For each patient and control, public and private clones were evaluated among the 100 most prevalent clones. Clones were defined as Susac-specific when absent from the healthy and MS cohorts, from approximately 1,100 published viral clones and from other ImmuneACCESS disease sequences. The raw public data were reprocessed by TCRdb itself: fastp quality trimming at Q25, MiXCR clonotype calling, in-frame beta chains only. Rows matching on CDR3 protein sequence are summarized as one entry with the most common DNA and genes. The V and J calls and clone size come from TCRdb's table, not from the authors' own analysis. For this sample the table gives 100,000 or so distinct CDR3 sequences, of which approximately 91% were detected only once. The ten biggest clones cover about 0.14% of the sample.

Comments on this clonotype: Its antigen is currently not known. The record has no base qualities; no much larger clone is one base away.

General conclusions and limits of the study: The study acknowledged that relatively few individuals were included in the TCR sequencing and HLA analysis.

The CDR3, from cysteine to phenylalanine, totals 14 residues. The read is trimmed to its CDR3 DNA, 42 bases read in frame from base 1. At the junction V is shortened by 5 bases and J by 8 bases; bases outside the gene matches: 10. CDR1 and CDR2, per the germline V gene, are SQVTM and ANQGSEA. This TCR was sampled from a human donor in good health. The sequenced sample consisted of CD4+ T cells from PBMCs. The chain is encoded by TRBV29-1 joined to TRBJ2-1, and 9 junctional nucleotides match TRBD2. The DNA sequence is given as TGCAGCGTTAAAACCCAGCGGGAGGTTCATGAGCAGTTCTTC. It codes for CSVKTQREVHEQFF.